This TCR beta chain was captured by sequencing in a study of cytomegalovirus exposure and HLA in healthy donors. Notes on the study in general: A later analysis linked a missense variant in DCLRE1C to the trimming of TCR beta V and J genes.

PCR amplification relied on 60 Vbeta primers (plus 13 Jbeta primers). Sequenced by immunoSEQ multiplex PCR; TCRdb stores in-frame clones only, minus some. The sample records 130,000 or so clones, approximately 74% being singletons. The CDR3 consists of 17 residues. Trimming removed 6 bases from V and 2 bases from J; junction bases left unmatched: 10. Germline loops: CDR1 LNHDA, CDR2 SQIVND (reference sequence). About this clone itself: The antigen is undetermined.

These donors counted as nominally healthy when sampled, but unrecorded immune exposures were likely. The V call is TRBV19, the J call TRBJ1-5; 10 positions agree with TRBD1. The sequencing input was PBMCs. The receptor was isolated from a male donor in good health and CMV-seronegative. The CDR3 spells CASSLRDRGMGNQPQHF. DNA of the CDR3: TGTGCCAGTAGCTTAAGGGACAGGGGTATGGGCAATCAGCCCCAGCATTTT.